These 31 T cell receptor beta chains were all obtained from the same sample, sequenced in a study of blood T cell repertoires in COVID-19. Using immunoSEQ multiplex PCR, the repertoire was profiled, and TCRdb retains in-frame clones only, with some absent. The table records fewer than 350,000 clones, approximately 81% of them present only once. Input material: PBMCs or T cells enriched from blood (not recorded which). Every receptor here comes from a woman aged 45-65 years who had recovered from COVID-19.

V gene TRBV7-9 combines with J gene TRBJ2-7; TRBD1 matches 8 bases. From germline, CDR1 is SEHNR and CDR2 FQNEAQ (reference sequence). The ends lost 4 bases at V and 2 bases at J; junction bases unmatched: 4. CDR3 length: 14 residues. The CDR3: CASSSGGLTYEQYF. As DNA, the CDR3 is TGTGCCAGCAGCTCAGGGGGCCTAACCTACGAGCAGTACTTC.

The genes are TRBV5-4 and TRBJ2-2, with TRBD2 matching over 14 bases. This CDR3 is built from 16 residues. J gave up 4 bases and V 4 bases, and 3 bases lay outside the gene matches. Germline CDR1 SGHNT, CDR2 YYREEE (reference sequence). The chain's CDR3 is CASSPGLAGVTGELFF. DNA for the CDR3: TGTGCCAGCAGCCCGGGACTAGCGGGAGTCACCGGGGAGCTGTTTTTT.

The CDR3 nucleotides are TGTGCCAGCACCCCAGAGGCACGCTCTGGGGCCAACGTCCTGACTTTC. Translating gives CASTPEARSGANVLTF. V gene TRBV28 combines with J gene TRBJ2-6; D gene uncertain. The CDR3 spans 16 residues. Trimming cost V 7 bases and J 0 bases, with 13 bases left between them. Germline assignment: CDR1 MDHEN and CDR2 SYDVKM.

The chain's CDR3 is CASSLSGQGETQYF. Here the CDR3 DNA reads TGTGCCAGCAGCTTGAGTGGACAGGGAGAGACCCAGTACTTC. J is TRBJ2-5 and V is TRBV5-6; 8 nucleotides agree with TRBD1. CDR3 size: 14 residues. The germline V gene has CDR1 SGHDT and CDR2 YYEEEE. The junction had 3 bases not matched to a gene; V was cut back by 1 base and J by 4 bases.

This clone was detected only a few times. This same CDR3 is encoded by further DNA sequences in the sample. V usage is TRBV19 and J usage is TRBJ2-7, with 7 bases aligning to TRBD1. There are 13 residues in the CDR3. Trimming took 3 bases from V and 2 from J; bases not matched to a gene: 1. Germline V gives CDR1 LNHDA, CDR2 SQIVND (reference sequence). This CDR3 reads CASSIGTAYEQYF. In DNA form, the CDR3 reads TGTGCCAGTAGTATCGGGACAGCCTACGAGCAGTACTTC.

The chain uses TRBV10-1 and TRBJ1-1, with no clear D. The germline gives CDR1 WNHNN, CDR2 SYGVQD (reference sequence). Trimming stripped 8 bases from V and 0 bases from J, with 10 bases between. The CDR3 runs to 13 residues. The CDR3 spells CASSKNMNTEAFF. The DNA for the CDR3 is TGCGCCAGCTCGAAGAACATGAACACTGAAGCTTTCTTT.

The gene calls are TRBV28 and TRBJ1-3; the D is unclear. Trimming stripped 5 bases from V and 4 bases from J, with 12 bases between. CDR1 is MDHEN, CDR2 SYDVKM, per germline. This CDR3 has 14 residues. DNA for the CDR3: TGTGCCAGCAGTCCCCCCTCTAGGGGAAACACCATATATTTT. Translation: CASSPPSRGNTIYF.

The CDR3, as DNA: TGTGCCAGCAGCTTCCCGAAACAGGGAATGAACACTGAAGCTTTCTTT. Protein sequence: CASSFPKQGMNTEAFF. The chain carries TRBV11-2 and TRBJ1-1, with a tentative D call TRBD1 (6 bases). Between the trimmed V and J ends, which lost 3 bases and 0 bases, there was a span of 14 bases. The CDR3 is 16 amino acids. Germline-derived CDR1 and CDR2 are SGHAT and FQNNGV.

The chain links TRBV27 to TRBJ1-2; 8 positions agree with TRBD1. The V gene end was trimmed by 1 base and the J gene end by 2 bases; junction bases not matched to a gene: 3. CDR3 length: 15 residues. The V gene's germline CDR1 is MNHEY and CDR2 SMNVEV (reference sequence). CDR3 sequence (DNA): TGTGCCAGCAGTTTATTGGCAGGGGGCAACTATGGCTACACCTTC. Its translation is CASSLLAGGNYGYTF.

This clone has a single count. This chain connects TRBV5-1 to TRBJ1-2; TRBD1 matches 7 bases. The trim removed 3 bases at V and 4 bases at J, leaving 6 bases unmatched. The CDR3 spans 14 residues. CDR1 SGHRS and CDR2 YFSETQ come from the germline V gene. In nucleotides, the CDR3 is TGCGCCAGCAGCTGGGGACAGCAGGTCTATGGCTACACCTTC. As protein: CASSWGQQVYGYTF.

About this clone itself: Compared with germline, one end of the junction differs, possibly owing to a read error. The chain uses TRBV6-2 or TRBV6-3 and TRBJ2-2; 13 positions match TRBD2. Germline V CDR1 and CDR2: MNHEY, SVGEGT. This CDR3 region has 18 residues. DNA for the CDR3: TGTGCCAGCAGTTACCGCCGTGGGACTAGCGGGAACGCCGGGGAGCTGTTTTTT. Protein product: CASSYRRGTSGNAGELFF.

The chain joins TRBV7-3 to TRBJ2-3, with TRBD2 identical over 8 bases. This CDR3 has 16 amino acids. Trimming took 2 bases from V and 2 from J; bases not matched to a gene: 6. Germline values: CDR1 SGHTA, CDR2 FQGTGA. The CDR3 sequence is CASSLGLAGNTDTQYF. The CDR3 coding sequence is TGTGCCAGCAGCTTAGGGCTAGCGGGCAACACAGATACGCAGTATTTT.

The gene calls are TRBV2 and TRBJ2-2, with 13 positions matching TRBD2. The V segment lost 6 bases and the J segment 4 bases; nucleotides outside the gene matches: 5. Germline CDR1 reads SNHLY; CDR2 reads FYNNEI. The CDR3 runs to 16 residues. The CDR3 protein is CASRVGLAGFTGELFF. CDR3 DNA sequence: TGTGCCAGCAGGGTGGGACTAGCGGGATTCACCGGGGAGCTGTTTTTT.

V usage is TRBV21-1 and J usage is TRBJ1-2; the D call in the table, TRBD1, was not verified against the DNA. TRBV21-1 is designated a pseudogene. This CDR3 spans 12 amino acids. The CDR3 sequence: CASSSQGWGYTF. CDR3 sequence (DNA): TGTGCCAGCAGCTCACAGGGTTGGGGCTACACCTTC.

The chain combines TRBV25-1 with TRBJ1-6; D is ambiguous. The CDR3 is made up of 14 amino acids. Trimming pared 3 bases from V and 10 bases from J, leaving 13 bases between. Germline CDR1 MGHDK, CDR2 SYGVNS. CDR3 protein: CASSEGGRRSPLHF. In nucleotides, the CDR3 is TGTGCCAGCAGTGAGGGAGGCAGGCGGTCACCCCTCCACTTT.

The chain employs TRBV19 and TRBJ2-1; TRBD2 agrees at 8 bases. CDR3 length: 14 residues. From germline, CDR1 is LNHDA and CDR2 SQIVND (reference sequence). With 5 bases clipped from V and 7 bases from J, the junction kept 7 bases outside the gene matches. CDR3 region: CASSAQRESNEQFF. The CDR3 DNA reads TGTGCCAGTAGTGCCCAGCGGGAGTCAAATGAGCAGTTCTTC.

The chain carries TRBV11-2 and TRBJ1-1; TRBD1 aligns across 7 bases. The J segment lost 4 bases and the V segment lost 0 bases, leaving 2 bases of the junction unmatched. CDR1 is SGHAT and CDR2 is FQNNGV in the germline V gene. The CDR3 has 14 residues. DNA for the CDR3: TGTGCCAGCAGCTTAGATCAGGGGGGCACTGAAGCTTTCTTT. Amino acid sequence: CASSLDQGGTEAFF.

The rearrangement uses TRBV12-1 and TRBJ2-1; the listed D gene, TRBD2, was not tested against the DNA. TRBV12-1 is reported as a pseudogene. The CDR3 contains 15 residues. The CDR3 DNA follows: TGTGCCAGCAGTCATGGAGCGGGGGGGTGGAATGAGCAGTTCTTC. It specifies CASSHGAGGWNEQFF.

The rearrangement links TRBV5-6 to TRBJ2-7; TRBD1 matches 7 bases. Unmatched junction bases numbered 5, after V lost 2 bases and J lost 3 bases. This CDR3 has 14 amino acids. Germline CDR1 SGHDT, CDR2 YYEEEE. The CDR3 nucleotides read TGTGCCAGCAGCTTTGGGACAGATATCTACGAGCAGTACTTC. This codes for CASSFGTDIYEQYF. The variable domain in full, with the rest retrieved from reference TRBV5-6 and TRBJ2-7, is DAGVTQSPTHLIKTRGQQVTLRCSPKSGHDTVSWYQQALGQGPQFIFQYYEEEERQRGNFPDRFSGHQFPNYSSELNVNALLLGDSALYLCASSFGTDIYEQYFGPGTRLTVT.

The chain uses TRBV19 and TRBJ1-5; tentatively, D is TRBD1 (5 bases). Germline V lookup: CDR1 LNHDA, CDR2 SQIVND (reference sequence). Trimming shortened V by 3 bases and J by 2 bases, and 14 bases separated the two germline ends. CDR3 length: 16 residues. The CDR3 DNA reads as TGTGCCAGTAGTATGGGTGCGGGACGGCGCAATCAGCCCCAGCATTTT. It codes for CASSMGAGRRNQPQHF.

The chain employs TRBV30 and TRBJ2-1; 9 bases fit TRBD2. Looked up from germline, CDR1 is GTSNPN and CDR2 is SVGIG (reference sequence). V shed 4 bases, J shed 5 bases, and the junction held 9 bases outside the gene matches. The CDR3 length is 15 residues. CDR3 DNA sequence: TGTGCCTGGACGGGGGGACTAGCAATTCACAATGAGCAGTTCTTC. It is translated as CAWTGGLAIHNEQFF.

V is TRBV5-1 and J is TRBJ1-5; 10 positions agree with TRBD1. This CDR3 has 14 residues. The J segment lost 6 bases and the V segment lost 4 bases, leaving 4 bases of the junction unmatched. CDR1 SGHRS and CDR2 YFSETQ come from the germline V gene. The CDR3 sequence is CASSPDRGRQPQHF. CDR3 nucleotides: TGCGCCAGCAGCCCCGACAGGGGGCGTCAGCCCCAGCATTTT.

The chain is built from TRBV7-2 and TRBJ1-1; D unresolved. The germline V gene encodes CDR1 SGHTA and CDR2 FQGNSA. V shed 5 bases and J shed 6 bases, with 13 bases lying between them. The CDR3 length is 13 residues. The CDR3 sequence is CASSPYRGAEAFF. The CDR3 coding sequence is TGTGCCAGCAGCCCCTATCGAGGTGCTGAAGCTTTCTTT.

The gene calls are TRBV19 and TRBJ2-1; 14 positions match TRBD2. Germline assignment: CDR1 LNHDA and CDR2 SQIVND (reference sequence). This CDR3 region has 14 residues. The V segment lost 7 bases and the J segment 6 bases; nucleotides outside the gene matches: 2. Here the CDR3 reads CASTGLAGGNEQFF. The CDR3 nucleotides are TGTGCCAGTACCGGACTAGCGGGAGGCAATGAGCAGTTCTTC.

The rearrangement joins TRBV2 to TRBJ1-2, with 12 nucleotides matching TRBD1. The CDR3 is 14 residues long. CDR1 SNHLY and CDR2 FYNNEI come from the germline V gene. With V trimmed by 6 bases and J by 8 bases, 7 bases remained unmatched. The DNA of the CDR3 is TGTGCCAGCAGGGTGGGACAGGGGGCTTTAGGCTACACCTTC. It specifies CASRVGQGALGYTF.

CDR3 loop: CASSLGGFYNEQFF. The CDR3 DNA reads TGCGCCAGCAGCTTGGGAGGGTTCTACAATGAGCAGTTCTTC. The chain combines TRBV5-1 with TRBJ2-1; D might be TRBD2 (5 bases). Germline CDR1 SGHRS, CDR2 YFSETQ. The CDR3 extends over 14 amino acids. V lost 0 bases, J lost 3 bases, and 7 bases lay in between.

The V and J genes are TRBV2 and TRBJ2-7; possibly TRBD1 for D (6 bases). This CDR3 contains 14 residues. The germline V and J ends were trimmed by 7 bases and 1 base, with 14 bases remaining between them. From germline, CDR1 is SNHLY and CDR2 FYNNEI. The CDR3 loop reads CASTDRILSYEQYF. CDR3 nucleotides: TGTGCCAGCACTGACAGGATTCTGTCCTACGAGCAGTACTTC.

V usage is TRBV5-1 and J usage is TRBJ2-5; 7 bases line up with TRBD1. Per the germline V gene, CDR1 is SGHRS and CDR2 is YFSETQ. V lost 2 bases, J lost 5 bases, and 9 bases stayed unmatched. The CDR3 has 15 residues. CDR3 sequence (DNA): TGCGCCAGCAGCTTCGGGGACAGTCGAGGGGAGACCCAGTACTTC. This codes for CASSFGDSRGETQYF.

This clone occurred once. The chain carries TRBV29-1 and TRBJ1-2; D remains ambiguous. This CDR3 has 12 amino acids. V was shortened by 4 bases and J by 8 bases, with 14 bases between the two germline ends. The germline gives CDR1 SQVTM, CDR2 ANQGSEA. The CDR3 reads CSVAGMRVGYTF. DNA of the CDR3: TGCAGCGTTGCCGGGATGAGGGTAGGCTACACCTTC.

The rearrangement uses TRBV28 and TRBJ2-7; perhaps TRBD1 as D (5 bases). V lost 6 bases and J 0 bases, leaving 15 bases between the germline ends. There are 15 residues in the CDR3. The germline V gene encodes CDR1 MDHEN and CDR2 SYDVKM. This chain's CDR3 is CASRQQGQSSYEQYF. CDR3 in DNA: TGTGCCAGCAGGCAGCAGGGTCAAAGCTCCTACGAGCAGTACTTC.

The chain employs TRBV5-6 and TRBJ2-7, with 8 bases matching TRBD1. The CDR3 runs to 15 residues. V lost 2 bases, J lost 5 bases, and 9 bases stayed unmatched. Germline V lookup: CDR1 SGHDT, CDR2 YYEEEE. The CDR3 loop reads CASSFMGPGGHEQYF. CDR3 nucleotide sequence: TGTGCCAGCAGCTTTATGGGTCCAGGGGGCCACGAGCAGTACTTC.